Below are 9 T cell receptor beta chains sequenced from a single sample in a study of beta chain features in type 1 diabetes (dated by TCRdb to 2016 to 2019). Results the study describes overall, beyond this receptor: In all four CD4+ subsets, TCRB CDR3 length was moderately but significantly shorter in type 1 diabetes patients.

The library was made by the immunoSEQ multiplex PCR assay. The entire amount of isolated RNA was reverse transcribed using the High Capacity cDNA Reverse Transcription Kit, so the sequenced TCRB transcripts were expressed ones. Here the immuneACCESS table is served through TCRdb, limited to in-frame sequences with V and J called. Missing clones are a known gap in these copies; in checked studies unresolved V genes cover under half, and the rest lacks a known reason. The sample contains some 45,000 clones, 66% of them found a single time. The top ten constitute around 2.1% of the sample. These receptors' antigens are unknown. The sample taken for sequencing was Tregs from blood. The cell subset or site label, as the study defines it: regulatory CD4+ T cells. These receptors came from a woman between 18 and 29 years old with type 1 diabetes.

V usage is TRBV30 and J usage is TRBJ1-6, with D maybe TRBD1 (5 bases). CDR3 size: 13 residues. Germline CDR1 reads GTSNPN; CDR2 reads SVGIG (reference sequence). V was pared by 4 bases and J by 5 bases, with 9 bases between. This CDR3 reads CAWTATDNSPLHF. DNA for the CDR3: TGTGCCTGGACTGCGACAGATAATTCACCCCTCCACTTT.

The genes are TRBV6-5 and TRBJ2-3, with TRBD1 matching over 9 bases. CDR1 is MNHEY and CDR2 is SVGAGI in the germline V gene. The CDR3 runs to 15 residues. The V and J ends lost 4 bases and 3 bases, in that order; junction bases with no gene match: 5. The DNA for the CDR3 is TGTGCCAGCAGTTTTGGGACAGGGAGGACAGATACGCAGTATTTT. Residues: CASSFGTGRTDTQYF.

This chain connects TRBV5-1 to TRBJ1-4; D call uncertain. The CDR3 has 13 residues. Trimming removed 0 bases at V and 7 bases at J, with 7 bases between. Per germline, CDR1 SGHRS and CDR2 YFSETQ. CDR3 coding DNA: TGCGCCAGCAGCTTGGGAGCCCTTGAAAAACTGTTTTTT. Encoded protein: CASSLGALEKLFF.

J is TRBJ2-5 and V is TRBV5-6; 7 bases line up with TRBD2. Matching the DNA end better, TRBJ2-7 makes the J call doubtful. The CDR3 spans 17 residues. The germline V gene encodes CDR1 SGHDT and CDR2 YYEEEE. The CDR3 nucleotides read TGTGCCAGCAGCTCGCGTAGACTAGCTTTGACGCCCTACGAGCAGTACTTC. Its protein is CASSSRRLALTPYEQYF.

The rearrangement links TRBV9 to TRBJ1-1, with 8 positions matching TRBD1. The trim removed 1 base at V and 4 bases at J, leaving 0 bases unmatched. CDR3 length: 13 amino acids. Germline V gene data show CDR1 as SGDLS and CDR2 as YYNGEE. The CDR3 DNA follows: TGTGCCAGCAGCGTACAGGGGGCCACTGAAGCTTTCTTT. Translated, it gives CASSVQGATEAFF.

This chain joins TRBV10-3 and TRBJ1-2; 7 nucleotides agree with TRBD1. V was pared by 7 bases and J by 4 bases, with 15 bases of the junction left unmatched. Germline values: CDR1 ENHRY, CDR2 SYGVKD. The CDR3 has 16 amino acids. CDR3 coding DNA: TGTGCCATCAAAAAGGGGGCGCGGGACATTGGCTATGGCTACACCTTC. The encoded protein is CAIKKGARDIGYGYTF.

This clone was detected only a few times. The chain couples TRBV18 to TRBJ2-7, with 10 bases that match TRBD1. Germline trimming cut 0 bases from V and 2 bases from J; bases unmatched to any gene: 1. CDR1 and CDR2 from the germline V gene are KGHSH and LQKENI. This CDR3 has 15 residues. The CDR3 loop is CASSPPGQGAYEQYF. Written as DNA, the CDR3 is TGTGCCAGCTCACCACCTGGACAGGGGGCCTACGAGCAGTACTTC. The entire variable domain, with the rest obtained from reference TRBV18 and TRBJ2-7, is as follows: NAGVMQNPRHLVRRRGQEARLRCSPMKGHSHVYWYRQLPEEGLKFMVYLQKENIIDESGMPKERFSAEFPKEGPSILRIQQVVRGDSAAYFCASSPPGQGAYEQYFGPGTRLTVT.

The chain carries TRBV15 and TRBJ2-1, with 7 bases identical to TRBD2. The germline V gene encodes CDR1 LNHNV and CDR2 YYDKDF (reference sequence). V shed 0 bases and J 3 bases; nucleotides not matched to a gene: 2. The CDR3 runs 15 residues. The chain's CDR3 is CATSREREYYNEQFF. CDR3 in DNA: TGTGCCACCAGCAGAGAGCGGGAGTACTACAATGAGCAGTTCTTC.

The V call is TRBV13, the J call TRBJ2-3, with TRBD2 matching over 8 bases. Unmatched junction bases numbered 6, after V lost 4 bases and J lost 6 bases. CDR1 is PRHDT, CDR2 FYEKMQ, per germline (reference sequence). The CDR3 consists of 14 residues. The CDR3 sequence: CASSYRLATDTQYF. The CDR3 DNA sequence: TGTGCCAGCAGCTACAGACTAGCGACCGATACGCAGTATTTT.